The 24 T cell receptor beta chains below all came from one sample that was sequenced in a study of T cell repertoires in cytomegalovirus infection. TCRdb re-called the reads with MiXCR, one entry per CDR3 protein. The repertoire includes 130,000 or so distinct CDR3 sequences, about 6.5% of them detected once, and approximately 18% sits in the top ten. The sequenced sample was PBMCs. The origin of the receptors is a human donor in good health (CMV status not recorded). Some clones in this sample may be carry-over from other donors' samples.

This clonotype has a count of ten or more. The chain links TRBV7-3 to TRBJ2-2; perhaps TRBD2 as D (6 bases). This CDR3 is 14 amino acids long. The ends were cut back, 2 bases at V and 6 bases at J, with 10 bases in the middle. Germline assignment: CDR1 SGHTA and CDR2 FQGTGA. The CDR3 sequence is CASSLRLGAGELFF. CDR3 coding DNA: TGTGCCAGCAGCTTACGACTAGGGGCCGGGGAGCTGTTTTTT. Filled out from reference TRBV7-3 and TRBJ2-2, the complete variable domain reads GAGVSQTPSNKVTEKGKYVELRCDPISGHTALYWYRQSLGQGPEFLIYFQGTGAADDSGLPNDRFFAVRPEGSVSTLKIQRTERGDSAVYLCASSLRLGAGELFFGEGSRLTVL.

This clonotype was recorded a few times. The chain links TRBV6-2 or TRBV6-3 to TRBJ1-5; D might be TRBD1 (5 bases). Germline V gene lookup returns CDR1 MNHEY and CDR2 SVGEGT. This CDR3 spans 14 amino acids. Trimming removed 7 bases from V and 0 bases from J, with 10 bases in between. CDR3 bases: TGTGCCAGCATTGACAGACCTAGCAATCAGCCCCAGCATTTT. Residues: CASIDRPSNQPQHF.

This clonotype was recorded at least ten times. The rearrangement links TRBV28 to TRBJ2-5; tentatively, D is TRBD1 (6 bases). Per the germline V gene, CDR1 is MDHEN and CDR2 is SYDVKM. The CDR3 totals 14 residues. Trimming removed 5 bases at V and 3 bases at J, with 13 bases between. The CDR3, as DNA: TGTGCCAGCAGTCCTCTAACAGGGAAAGAGACCCAGTACTTC. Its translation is CASSPLTGKETQYF. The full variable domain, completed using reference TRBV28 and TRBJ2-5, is DVKVTQSSRYLVKRTGEKVFLECVQDMDHENMFWYRQDPGLGLRLIYFSYDVKMKEKGDIPEGYSVSREKKERFSLILESASTNQTSMYLCASSPLTGKETQYFGPGTRLLVL.

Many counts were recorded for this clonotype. The CDR3 coding sequence is TGTGCCAGCACCAAGACTAGCGGGGCGTACAATGAGCAGTTCTTC. Translating it yields CASTKTSGAYNEQFF. The rearrangement uses TRBV25-1 and TRBJ2-1; 11 nucleotides agree with TRBD2. Germline V gives CDR1 MGHDK, CDR2 SYGVNS. After removal of 7 bases from V and 4 bases from J, the junction contained 6 bases not matched to a gene. The length of the CDR3 is 15 residues.

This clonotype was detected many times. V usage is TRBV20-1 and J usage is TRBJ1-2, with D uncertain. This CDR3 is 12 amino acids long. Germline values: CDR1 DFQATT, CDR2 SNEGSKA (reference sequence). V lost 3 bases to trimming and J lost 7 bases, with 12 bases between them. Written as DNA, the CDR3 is TGCAGTGCTAGTGAGGTCAGGAGTGGCTACACCTTC. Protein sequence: CSASEVRSGYTF.

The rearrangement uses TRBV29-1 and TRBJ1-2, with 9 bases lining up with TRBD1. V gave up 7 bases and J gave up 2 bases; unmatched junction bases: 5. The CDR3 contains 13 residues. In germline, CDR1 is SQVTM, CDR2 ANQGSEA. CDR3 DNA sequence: TGCAGCGCCCATGGGACAGGGAACTATGGCTACACCTTC. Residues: CSAHGTGNYGYTF.

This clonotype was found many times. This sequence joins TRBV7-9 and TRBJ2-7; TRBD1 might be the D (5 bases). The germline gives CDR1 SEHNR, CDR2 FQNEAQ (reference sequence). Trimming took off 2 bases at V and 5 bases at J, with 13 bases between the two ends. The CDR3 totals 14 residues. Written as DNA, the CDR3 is TGTGCCAGCAGCTTACCCAGGGTCCCCCACGAGCAGTACTTC. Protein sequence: CASSLPRVPHEQYF.

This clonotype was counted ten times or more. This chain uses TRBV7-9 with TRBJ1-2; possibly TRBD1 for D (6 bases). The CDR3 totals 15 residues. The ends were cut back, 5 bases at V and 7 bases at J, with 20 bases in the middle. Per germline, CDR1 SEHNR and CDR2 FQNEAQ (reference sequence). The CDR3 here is CASSQDSPSQSGYTF. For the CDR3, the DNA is TGTGCCAGCAGCCAGGACAGCCCCTCTCAAAGTGGCTACACCTTC. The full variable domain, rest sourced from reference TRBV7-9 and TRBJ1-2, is DTGVSQNPRHKITKRGQNVTFRCDPISEHNRLYWYRQTLGQGPEFLTYFQNEAQLEKSRLLSDRFSAERPKGSFSTLEIQRTEQGDSAMYLCASSQDSPSQSGYTFGSGTRLTVV.

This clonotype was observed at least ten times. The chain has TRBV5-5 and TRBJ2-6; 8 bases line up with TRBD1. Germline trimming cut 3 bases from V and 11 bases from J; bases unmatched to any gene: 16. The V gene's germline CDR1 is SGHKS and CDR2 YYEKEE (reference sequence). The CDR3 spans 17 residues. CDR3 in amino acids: CASSSTRAKQGGDVLTF. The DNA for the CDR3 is TGTGCCAGCAGCTCGACCCGAGCTAAACAGGGGGGAGACGTCCTGACTTTC.

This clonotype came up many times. The chain's CDR3 is CASSRTGGADTQYF. The CDR3 nucleotides are TGTGCCAGCAGTCGGACAGGGGGCGCAGATACGCAGTATTTT. The chain couples TRBV7-3 to TRBJ2-3; 11 bases align to TRBD1. The CDR3 covers 14 residues. Germline trimming cut 6 bases from V and 4 bases from J; bases unmatched to any gene: 3. The V gene's germline CDR1 is SGHTA and CDR2 FQGTGA.

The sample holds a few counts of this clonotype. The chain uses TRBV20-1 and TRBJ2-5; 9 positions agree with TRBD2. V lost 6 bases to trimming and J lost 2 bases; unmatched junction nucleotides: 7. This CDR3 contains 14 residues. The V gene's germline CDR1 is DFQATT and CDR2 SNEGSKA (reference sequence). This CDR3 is CSAPAAGGQETQYF. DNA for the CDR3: TGCAGTGCCCCGGCGGCGGGGGGGCAAGAGACCCAGTACTTC.

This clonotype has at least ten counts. The CDR3 coding sequence is TGTGCCAGCAGCTTATCTCAGGGTTATGGCTACACCTTC. It specifies CASSLSQGYGYTF. The chain couples TRBV7-9 to TRBJ1-2; D might be TRBD1 (5 bases). CDR3 length: 13 residues. Per the germline V gene, CDR1 is SEHNR and CDR2 is FQNEAQ (reference sequence). V was shortened by 2 bases and J by 5 bases, with 9 bases between the two germline ends.

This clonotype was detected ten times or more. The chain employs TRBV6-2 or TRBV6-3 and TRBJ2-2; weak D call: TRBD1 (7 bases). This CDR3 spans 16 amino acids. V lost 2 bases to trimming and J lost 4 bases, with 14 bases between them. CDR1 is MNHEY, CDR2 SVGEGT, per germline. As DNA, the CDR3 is TGTGCCAGCAGTTACCCCGGAGGGGGCGGCACCGGGGAGCTGTTTTTT. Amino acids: CASSYPGGGGTGELFF.

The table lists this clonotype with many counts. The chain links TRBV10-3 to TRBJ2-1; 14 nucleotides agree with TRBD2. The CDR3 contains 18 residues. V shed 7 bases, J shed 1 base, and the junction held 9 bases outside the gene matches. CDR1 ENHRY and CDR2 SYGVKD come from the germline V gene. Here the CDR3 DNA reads TGTGCCATCAAGGGACTAGCGGGGGCCCTCAATTCCTACAATGAGCAGTTCTTC. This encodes CAIKGLAGALNSYNEQFF.

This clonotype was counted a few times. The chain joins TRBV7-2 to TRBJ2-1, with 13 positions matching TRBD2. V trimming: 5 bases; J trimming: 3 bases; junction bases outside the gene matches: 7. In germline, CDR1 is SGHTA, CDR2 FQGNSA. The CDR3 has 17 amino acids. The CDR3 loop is CASSVTSGGTLYNEQFF. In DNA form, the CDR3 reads TGTGCCAGCAGCGTGACTAGCGGGGGGACACTCTACAATGAGCAGTTCTTC.

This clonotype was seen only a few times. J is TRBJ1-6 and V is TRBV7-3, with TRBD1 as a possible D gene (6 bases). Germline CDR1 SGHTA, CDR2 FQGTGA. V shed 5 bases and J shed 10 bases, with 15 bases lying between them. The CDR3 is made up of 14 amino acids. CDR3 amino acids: CASSPQGFGSPLHF. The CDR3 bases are TGTGCCAGCAGCCCACAGGGATTTGGGTCACCCCTCCACTTT.

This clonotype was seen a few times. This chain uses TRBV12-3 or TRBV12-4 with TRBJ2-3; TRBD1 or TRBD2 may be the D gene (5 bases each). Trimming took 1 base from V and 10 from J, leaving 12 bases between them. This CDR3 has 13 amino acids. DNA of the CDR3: TGTGCCAGCAGTTTAGGGGGGAGCGGATCGCAGTATTTT. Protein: CASSLGGSGSQYF.

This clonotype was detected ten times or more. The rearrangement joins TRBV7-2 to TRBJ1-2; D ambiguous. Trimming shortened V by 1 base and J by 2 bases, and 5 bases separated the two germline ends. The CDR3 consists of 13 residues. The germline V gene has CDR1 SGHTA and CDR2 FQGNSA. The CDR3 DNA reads TGTGCCAGCAGCTTAGACGGCAACTATGGCTACACCTTC. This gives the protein CASSLDGNYGYTF.

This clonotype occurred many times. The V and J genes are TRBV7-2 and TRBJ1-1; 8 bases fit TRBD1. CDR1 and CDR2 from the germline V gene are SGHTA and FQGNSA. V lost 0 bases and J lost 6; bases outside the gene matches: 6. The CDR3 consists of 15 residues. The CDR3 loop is CASSLALQGVAEAFF. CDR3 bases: TGTGCCAGCAGCTTAGCGTTACAGGGGGTTGCTGAAGCTTTCTTT. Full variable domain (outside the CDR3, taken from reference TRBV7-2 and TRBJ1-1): GAGVSQSPSNKVTEKGKDVELRCDPISGHTALYWYRQSLGQGLEFLIYFQGNSAPDKSGLPSDRFSAERTGGSVSTLTIQRTQQEDSAVYLCASSLALQGVAEAFFGQGTRLTVV.

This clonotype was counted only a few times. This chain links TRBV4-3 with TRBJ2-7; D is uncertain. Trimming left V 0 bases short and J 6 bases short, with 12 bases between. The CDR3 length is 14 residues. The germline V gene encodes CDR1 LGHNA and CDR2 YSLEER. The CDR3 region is CASSQDLLVREQYF. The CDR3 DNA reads TGCGCCAGCAGCCAAGATCTACTCGTTCGCGAGCAGTACTTC.

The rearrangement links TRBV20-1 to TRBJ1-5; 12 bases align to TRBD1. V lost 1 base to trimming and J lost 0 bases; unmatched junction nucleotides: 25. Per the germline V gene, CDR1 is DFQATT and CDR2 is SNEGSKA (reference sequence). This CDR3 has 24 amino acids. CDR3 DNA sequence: TGCAGTGCTAGAGCTGAGGGACAGGGGGCTGTCCCTACCCTACCTGAATATAGCAATCAGCCCCAGCATTTT. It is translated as CSARAEGQGAVPTLPEYSNQPQHF.

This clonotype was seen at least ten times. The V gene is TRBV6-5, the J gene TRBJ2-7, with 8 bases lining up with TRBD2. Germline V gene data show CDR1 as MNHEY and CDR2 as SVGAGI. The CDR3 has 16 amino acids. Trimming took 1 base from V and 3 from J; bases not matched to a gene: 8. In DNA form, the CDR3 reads TGTGCCAGCAGTTACTGGTCCGGGGGGGCGGGCTACGAGCAGTACTTC. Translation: CASSYWSGGAGYEQYF.

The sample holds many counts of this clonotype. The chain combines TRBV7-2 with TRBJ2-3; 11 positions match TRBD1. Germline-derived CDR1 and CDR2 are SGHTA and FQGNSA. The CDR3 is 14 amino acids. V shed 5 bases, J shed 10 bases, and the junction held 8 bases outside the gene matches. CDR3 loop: CASSVGQGAHSQYF. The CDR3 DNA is TGTGCCAGCAGCGTAGGACAGGGGGCGCATTCGCAGTATTTT.

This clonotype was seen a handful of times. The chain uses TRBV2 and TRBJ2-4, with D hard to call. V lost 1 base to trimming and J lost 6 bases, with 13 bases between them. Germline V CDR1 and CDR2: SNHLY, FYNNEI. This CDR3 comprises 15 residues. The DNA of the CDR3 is TGTGCCAGCAGTGAAGAGCGAATTTTGGCAAACATTCAGTACTTC. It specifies CASSEERILANIQYF.